This T cell receptor beta chain was profiled in a study of early T cells in non-severe SARS-CoV-2 infection (dated by TCRdb to 2020 to 2022). About the study as a whole: Because TCR sequencing relied on bulk RNA taken from unsorted whole blood, pairing of alpha and beta chains was not possible.

This clonotype was detected only a few times. Its antigen is currently not known. No base quality information exists; no much larger clone differs at one position. Results and caveats for the whole study, not just this receptor: Matching against VDJdb was skewed toward anti-spike CD8 responses, likely underestimated virus-specific expansions, and missed private and CD4 specificities.

The CDR3 has 15 amino acids, counting the end cysteine and phenylalanine. The sequence is cut down to CDR3 DNA, 45 bases in frame from base 1. Ends trimmed: V by 5 bases, J by 2 bases; bases unmatched to a gene: 9. CDR1 LGHDT and CDR2 YNNKEL are derived from the germline V gene (reference sequence). The library relied on 5' RACE. This sample was sequenced with a NextSeq 500. In the TCR library protocol, unique molecular identifiers were attached to individual cDNA molecules to correct for PCR bias and sequencing error. Sequencing covered both TCR alpha and beta chains, and within each sample the abundances of alpha and beta sequences were tightly co-correlated. The study's own analysis went as follows. Decombinator V4 was used to annotate the V gene, J gene and CDR3 of the TCR sequences. TCRs were defined as expanded if a significant change between any two time points was detected under a Poisson model with p below 0.0001. TCR abundances were normalised to the total number of TCRs sequenced per sample and were expressed as counts per million. MAIT TCRs were defined by TRAV1-2 paired with TRAJ12, TRAJ20 or TRAJ33, and iNKT TCRs by TRAV10 paired with TRAJ18. VDJdb, accessed 1 November 2021, was searched for CMV, EBV and SARS-CoV-2 annotated TCRs, excluding TCRs annotated for multiple antigens. TCRdb applied fastp at Q25 and MiXCR to the public reads, then kept only in-frame beta chains. CDR3 protein sequences are deduplicated, and each keeps its most common genes and DNA. The V and J calls reflect TCRdb's pipeline rather than the authors' work. Recorded for this sample are 25,000 to 35,000 distinct CDR3 sequences; 6% to 7.5% of them occurred a single time. Around 30% of the sample is held by the ten biggest clonotypes.

This was a case-control study nested in a cohort of healthcare workers in London, UK, who had nasopharyngeal swab PCR tests and blood samples taken every week. Healthcare workers were recruited between 23 and 31 March 2020, during the week of the UK lockdown, and were followed weekly for up to roughly 15 weeks. This clonotype originated in an adult who was a healthcare worker with PCR-confirmed SARS-CoV-2 infection or an uninfected control (not recorded which). Sequences were derived from whole blood, sampled at baseline. This sequence uses TRBV3-1 and TRBJ2-7, with 7 bases matching TRBD1. The base sequence is TGTGCCAGCAGCGCAAACAGGGGAAAAACCTACGAGCAGTACTTC. Protein translation: CASSANRGKTYEQYF.